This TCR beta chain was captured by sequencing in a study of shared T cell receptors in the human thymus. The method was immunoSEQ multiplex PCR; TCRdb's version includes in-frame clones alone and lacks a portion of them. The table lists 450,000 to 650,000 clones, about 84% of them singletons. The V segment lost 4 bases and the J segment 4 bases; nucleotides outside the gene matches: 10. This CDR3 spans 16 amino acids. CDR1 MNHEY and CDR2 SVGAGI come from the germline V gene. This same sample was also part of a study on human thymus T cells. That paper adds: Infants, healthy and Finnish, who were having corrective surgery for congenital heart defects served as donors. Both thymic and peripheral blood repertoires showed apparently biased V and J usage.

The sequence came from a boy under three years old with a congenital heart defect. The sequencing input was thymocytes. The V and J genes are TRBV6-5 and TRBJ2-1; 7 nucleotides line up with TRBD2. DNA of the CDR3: TGTGCCAGCAGTTTTAGCGGGTTCCAGAATTACAATGAGCAGTTCTTC. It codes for CASSFSGFQNYNEQFF.